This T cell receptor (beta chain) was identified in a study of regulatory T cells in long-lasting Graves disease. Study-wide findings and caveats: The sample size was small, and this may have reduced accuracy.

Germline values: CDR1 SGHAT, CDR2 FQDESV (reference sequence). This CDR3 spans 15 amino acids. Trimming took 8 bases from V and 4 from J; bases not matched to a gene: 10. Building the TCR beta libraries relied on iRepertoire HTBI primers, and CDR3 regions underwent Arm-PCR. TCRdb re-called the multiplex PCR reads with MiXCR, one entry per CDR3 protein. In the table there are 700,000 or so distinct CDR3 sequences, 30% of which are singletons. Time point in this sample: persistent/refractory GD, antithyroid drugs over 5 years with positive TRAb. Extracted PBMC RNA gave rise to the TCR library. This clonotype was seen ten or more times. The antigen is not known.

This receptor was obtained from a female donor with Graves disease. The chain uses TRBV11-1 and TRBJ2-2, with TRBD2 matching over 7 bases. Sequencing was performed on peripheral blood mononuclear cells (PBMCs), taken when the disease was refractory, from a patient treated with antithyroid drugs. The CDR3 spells CASSGAGIGTGELFF. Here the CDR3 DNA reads TGTGCCAGCTCAGGAGCGGGGATTGGCACCGGGGAGCTGTTTTTT.